This entry is about one T cell receptor beta chain. The target antigen is unknown. Single viable CD3+CD4+CD8-CD45RO+ cells were sorted as the memory CD4+ T cells. Positive selection with CD4 microbeads enriched total CD4+ T cells. Sequencing used immunoSEQ multiplex PCR; TCRdb keeps in-frame clones, though not all of them. The data contain some 26,000 clones, around 80% of them singletons. Trimming took 1 base from V and 5 from J, leaving 11 bases between them. CDR3 length: 15 amino acids. CDR1 and CDR2 from the germline V gene are LNHNV and YYDKDF (reference sequence). The data are from a study of memory CD4+ T cells and cytomegalovirus serostatus. Study-wide points: CD4+ memory repertoires contained about 40% of the 164 reported CMV TCRbeta sequences. Suggested: most of the CMV-linked TCR signature lies in CD4+ memory cells.

This chain links TRBV15 with TRBJ1-4; D is possibly TRBD1 (6 bases). The sequenced sample was memory CD4+ T cells from blood. This receptor was obtained from an adult in good health and CMV-seronegative. DNA for the CDR3: TGTGCCACCAGCAGAGGCGGACAGAGCAATGAAAAACTGTTTTTT. Protein sequence: CATSRGGQSNEKLFF. The whole variable domain, filled in from reference TRBV15 and TRBJ1-4, reads DAMVIQNPRYQVTQFGKPVTLSCSQTLNHNVMYWYQQKSSQAPKLLFHYYDKDFNNEADTPDNFQSRRPNTSFCFLDIRSPGLGDTAMYLCATSRGGQSNEKLFFGSGTQLSVL.